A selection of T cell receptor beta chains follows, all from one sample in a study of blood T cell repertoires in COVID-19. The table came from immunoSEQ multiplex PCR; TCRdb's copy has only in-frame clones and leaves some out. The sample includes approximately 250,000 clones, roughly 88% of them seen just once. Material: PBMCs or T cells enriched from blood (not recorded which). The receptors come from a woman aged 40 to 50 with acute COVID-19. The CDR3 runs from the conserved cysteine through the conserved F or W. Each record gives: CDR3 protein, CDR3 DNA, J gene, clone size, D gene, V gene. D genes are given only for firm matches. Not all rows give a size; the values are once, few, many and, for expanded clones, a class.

CDR3aa: CASGSSGLAGVPDTQYF
CDR3nt: TGTGCTAGTGGTTCCTCTGGACTAGCGGGAGTCCCGGATACGCAGTATTTT
j_gene: TRBJ2-3
abundance: NA
d_gene: TRBD2
v_gene: TRBV12-5

CDR3aa: CASSLVPSGRNYNEQFF
CDR3nt: TGTGCCAGCAGCTTAGTTCCTAGCGGGAGGAACTACAATGAGCAGTTCTTC
j_gene: TRBJ2-1
abundance: few
d_gene: TRBD2
v_gene: TRBV11-3

CDR3aa: CASSIVNPSQPQHF
CDR3nt: TGTGCCAGTAGTATTGTCAACCCGAGTCAGCCCCAGCATTTT
j_gene: TRBJ1-5
abundance: NA
d_gene: NA
v_gene: TRBV19

CDR3aa: CASSMGTGESEAFF
CDR3nt: TGTGCCAGTAGTATGGGGACAGGGGAATCTGAAGCTTTCTTT
j_gene: TRBJ1-1
abundance: NA
d_gene: TRBD1
v_gene: TRBV19

CDR3aa: CASSLGTSGRARSNEQFF
CDR3nt: TGCGCCAGCAGCTTGGGGACTAGCGGGAGGGCCAGGAGCAATGAGCAGTTCTTC
j_gene: TRBJ2-1
abundance: NA
d_gene: TRBD2
v_gene: TRBV5-1

CDR3aa: CATSDLGRQGEDTQYF
CDR3nt: TGTGCCACCAGTGATTTGGGTCGACAGGGGGAGGATACGCAGTATTTT
j_gene: TRBJ2-3
abundance: NA
d_gene: TRBD1
v_gene: TRBV24-1

CDR3aa: CASSSGGSYNEQFF
CDR3nt: TGCGCCAGCAGCTCAGGGGGCTCCTACAATGAGCAGTTCTTC
j_gene: TRBJ2-1
abundance: NA
d_gene: TRBD1
v_gene: TRBV5-1

CDR3aa: CATSGGDQGYGYTF
CDR3nt: TGTGCCACCTCGGGGGGGGATCAAGGCTATGGCTACACCTTC
j_gene: TRBJ1-2
abundance: NA
d_gene: NA
v_gene: TRBV24-1

CDR3aa: CASSFPQVQQKLFF
CDR3nt: TGTGCCAGCAGCTTTCCACAAGTACAGCAAAAACTGTTTTTT
j_gene: TRBJ1-4
abundance: NA
d_gene: NA
v_gene: TRBV11-2

CDR3aa: CAISESSQTNEKLFF
CDR3nt: TGTGCCATCAGTGAGTCTTCGCAGACTAATGAAAAACTGTTTTTT
j_gene: TRBJ1-4
abundance: NA
d_gene: NA
v_gene: TRBV10-3

CDR3aa: CASSETGTPYDGYTF
CDR3nt: TGTGCCAGCAGTGAGACCGGGACACCTTATGATGGCTACACCTTC
j_gene: TRBJ1-2
abundance: NA
d_gene: NA
v_gene: TRBV25-1

CDR3aa: CASSFAVGAGDGELFF
CDR3nt: TGTGCCAGCAGTTTCGCTGTTGGGGCAGGGGACGGGGAGCTGTTTTTT
j_gene: TRBJ2-2
abundance: NA
d_gene: NA
v_gene: TRBV27

CDR3aa: CASSEIGGAINYGYTF
CDR3nt: TGTGCCAGCAGTGAAATTGGAGGGGCAATTAACTATGGCTACACCTTC
j_gene: TRBJ1-2
abundance: NA
d_gene: NA
v_gene: TRBV25-1

CDR3aa: CASSSADRALTEAFF
CDR3nt: TGTGCCAGCAGTTCTGCAGACAGGGCGTTAACTGAAGCTTTCTTT
j_gene: TRBJ1-1
abundance: NA
d_gene: TRBD1
v_gene: TRBV27

CDR3aa: CASTGTGSPGRRNEQFF
CDR3nt: TGTGCCAGCACCGGGACAGGGTCCCCAGGTCGGAGAAATGAGCAGTTCTTC
j_gene: TRBJ2-1
abundance: once
d_gene: TRBD1
v_gene: TRBV9

CDR3aa: CASSLYPKAFF
CDR3nt: TGTGCCAGCAGTCTTTACCCTAAAGCTTTCTTT
j_gene: TRBJ1-1
abundance: NA
d_gene: NA
v_gene: TRBV2